This T cell receptor (beta chain) stems from a study of cytomegalovirus exposure and HLA in healthy donors. Study-wide results and caveats: With high specificity and sensitivity, the classifier reportedly diagnosed cytomegalovirus status. Some TCR beta chains (over 150 of them) were listed as cytomegalovirus-associated.

Both 60 Vbeta primers and 13 Jbeta primers went into the PCR. Sequencing used immunoSEQ multiplex PCR; TCRdb keeps in-frame clones, though not all of them. The top ten clones hold less than 2% of a sample with 120,000 or so clones, approximately 65% of them seen once. Points on this clone: The antigen remains unidentified.

This TCR was recovered from a man aged 18-30 years in good health and CMV-seronegative. Sequenced material: PBMCs.

The CDR3 sequence is CSVVQGYCEAFF. CDR3 nucleotide sequence: TGCAGCGTTGTACAGGGGTATTGTGAAGCTTTCTTT. The chain recombines TRBV29-1 with TRBJ1-1, with 7 bases that match TRBD1. In germline, CDR1 is SQVTM, CDR2 ANQGSEA. Losses at the gene ends were 4 bases for V and 7 bases for J; bases not matched to a gene: 6. The CDR3 sequence is 12 residues long.